The entry below describes one T cell receptor (beta chain). Its target is unknown. Each patient's relapse followed autologous stem cell transplantation, and brentuximab vedotin exposure varied. Using immunoSEQ multiplex PCR, the repertoire was profiled, and TCRdb retains in-frame clones only, with some absent. The sample lists 90,000 to 100,000 clones, 89% occurring once. These data belong to a study of PD-1 blockade in classical Hodgkin lymphoma. Regarding the study as a whole: Reports indicated that newly diagnosed patients had lower baseline TCR diversity than healthy donors did.

The CDR3 runs to 15 residues. Germline V gene sequence: CDR1 SGHTA, CDR2 FQGNSA. Trimming at V came to 1 base and at J to 2 bases, leaving 0 bases not matched to a gene. Here the sequenced sample was peripheral blood mononuclear cells (PBMCs), taken before the second cycle of nivolumab. This chain connects TRBV7-2 to TRBJ2-1, with 9 bases fitting TRBD1. This TCR came from a human donor with classical Hodgkin lymphoma. CDR3 protein: CASSLDRGPYNEQFF. For the CDR3, the DNA is TGTGCCAGCAGCTTAGACAGGGGGCCCTACAATGAGCAGTTCTTC.